This TCR beta chain was identified during a study of PD-L1 blockade in urothelial cancer. Study in general: In about 2014, patients got going on atezolizumab, taking 1,200 mg intravenously every 3 weeks. It was at 3 weeks (second dose) and 6 weeks after treatment start that blood was analyzed.

Germline V gene lookup returns CDR1 SGHKS and CDR2 YYEKEE (reference sequence). The CDR3 length is 15 residues. Deletions cut 0 bases from V and 5 bases from J, with 14 bases between. Clones were sequenced by immunoSEQ multiplex PCR, and TCRdb holds only the in-frame ones, with some missing. The table lists around 120,000 clones, around 85% of them singletons. General study results and limits: Below-median TCR clonality that was measured in pretreatment blood predicted better survival.

As concerns this clone: As yet, its antigen is unknown.

Each individual provided 1 to 8 samples (taken pretreatment and on-treatment). Sequencing used PBMCs, obtained around atezolizumab (anti-PD-L1) treatment. The source of this sequence is a man aged 50-59 years with urothelial cancer. The chain combines TRBV5-5 with TRBJ1-1; D gene unclear. The CDR3 nucleotides read TGTGCCAGCAGCTTGGCTCCGGGTAAGTCGACTGAAGCTTTCTTT. The encoded protein is CASSLAPGKSTEAFF.